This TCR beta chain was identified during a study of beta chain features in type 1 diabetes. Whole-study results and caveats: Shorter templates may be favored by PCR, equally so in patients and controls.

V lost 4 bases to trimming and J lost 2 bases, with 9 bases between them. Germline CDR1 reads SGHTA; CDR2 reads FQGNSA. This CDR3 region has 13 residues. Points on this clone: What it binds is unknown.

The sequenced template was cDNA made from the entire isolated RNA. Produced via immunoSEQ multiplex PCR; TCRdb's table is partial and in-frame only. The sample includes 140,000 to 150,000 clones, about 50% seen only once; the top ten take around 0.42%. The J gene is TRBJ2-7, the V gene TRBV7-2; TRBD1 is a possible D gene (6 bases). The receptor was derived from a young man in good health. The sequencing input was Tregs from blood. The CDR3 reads CASSYGQTYEQYF. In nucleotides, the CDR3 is TGTGCCAGCAGCTACGGACAGACCTACGAGCAGTACTTC.